The next 10 T cell receptor beta chains were all read from a single sample in a study of blood T cell repertoires in COVID-19. Only in-frame clones appear in the TCRdb table, and some are missing; sequencing was by immunoSEQ multiplex PCR. The sample lists around 100,000 clones; roughly 90% were seen once. The sample was peripheral blood. The receptors originated from a human donor with active COVID-19. The donor label of this sample is uncertain.

The chain is built from TRBV7-6 and TRBJ2-7, with 7 bases fitting TRBD1. This CDR3 has 19 residues. Germline V gene data show CDR1 as SGHVS and CDR2 as FNYEAQ. The J segment lost 3 bases and the V segment lost 3 bases, leaving 20 bases of the junction unmatched. CDR3 loop: CASSFPGNRDRRFFYEQYF. The CDR3 bases are TGTGCCAGCAGCTTCCCGGGGAATAGGGACAGAAGATTTTTCTACGAGCAGTACTTC.

This sequence joins TRBV19 and TRBJ1-5; 9 bases match TRBD1. The CDR3 has 18 amino acids. The junction had 7 bases not matched to a gene; V was cut back by 1 base and J by 0 bases. CDR1 LNHDA and CDR2 SQIVND come from the germline V gene (reference sequence). Here the CDR3 DNA reads TGTGCCAGTAGTATAGGTAGGACAGGGGAGTATAGCAATCAGCCCCAGCATTTT. Its translation: CASSIGRTGEYSNQPQHF.

The V and J genes are TRBV6-5 and TRBJ2-1; 7 nucleotides agree with TRBD1. J was trimmed by 0 bases and V by 5 bases; bases with no gene match: 4. CDR3 length equals 15 residues. CDR1 and CDR2 from the germline V gene are MNHEY and SVGAGI. In DNA, the CDR3 is TGTGCCAGCAGTACAGGGGACGGCTCCTACAATGAGCAGTTCTTC. It specifies CASSTGDGSYNEQFF.

The rearrangement links TRBV12-3 or TRBV12-4 to TRBJ2-3, with D uncertain. The CDR3 has 11 amino acids. The V end lost 3 bases, the J end lost 6 bases, and 4 bases lay between the germline ends. The CDR3 protein is CASSFGDTQYF. In nucleotides, the CDR3 is TGTGCCAGCAGTTTCGGGGATACGCAGTATTTT.

The rearrangement joins TRBV5-4 to TRBJ1-2; TRBD1 might be the D (5 bases). CDR1 and CDR2 from the germline V gene are SGHNT and YYREEE (reference sequence). The CDR3 has 15 amino acids. V lost 2 bases to trimming and J lost 5 bases, with 16 bases between them. CDR3 sequence reads: CASSFSPGEGYGYTF. CDR3 in DNA: TGTGCCAGCAGCTTTTCCCCGGGAGAGGGGTATGGCTACACCTTC.

This chain uses TRBV9 with TRBJ1-4; 7 bases fit TRBD1. Losses at the gene ends were 3 bases for V and 6 bases for J; bases not matched to a gene: 5. This CDR3 has 14 residues. Looked up from germline, CDR1 is SGDLS and CDR2 is YYNGEE. CDR3 coding DNA: TGTGCCAGCAGCGCGGAGGGGGCACATGAAAAACTGTTTTTT. It is translated as CASSAEGAHEKLFF.

The V gene is TRBV7-2, the J gene TRBJ1-5; D unresolved. The V gene lost 5 bases and the J gene lost 5 bases, with 16 bases spanning the gap. Germline lookup yields CDR1 SGHTA and CDR2 FQGNSA. This CDR3 is 15 amino acids long. Written as DNA, the CDR3 is TGTGCCAGCAGCCCCTCCGGCCCCGCGGATCAGCCCCAGCATTTT. This encodes CASSPSGPADQPQHF.

This chain connects TRBV10-3 to TRBJ1-2; D is unclear. The CDR3 is 14 residues long. V shed 9 bases and J shed 3 bases, with 17 bases lying between them. Germline V gene lookup returns CDR1 ENHRY and CDR2 SYGVKD. As DNA, the CDR3 is TGTGCCATAAAAAAGTCGCCAGATTACTATGGCTACACCTTC. Its protein is CAIKKSPDYYGYTF.

The chain carries TRBV5-1 and TRBJ1-3; D is unresolved. This CDR3 has 17 residues. Germline CDR1 reads SGHRS; CDR2 reads YFSETQ. V lost 4 bases and J 1 base, leaving 18 bases between the germline ends. The CDR3 region is CASSSTALGESGNTIYF. DNA of the CDR3: TGCGCCAGCAGCAGTACGGCCCTTGGAGAATCTGGAAACACCATATATTTT.

This chain connects TRBV4-1 to TRBJ1-1; the D gene is possibly TRBD1 (5 bases). The CDR3 has 12 residues. Trimming left V 2 bases short and J 11 bases short, with 12 bases between. Per the germline V gene, CDR1 is MGHRA and CDR2 is YSYEKL. Written as DNA, the CDR3 is TGCGCCAGCAGCCAACCAGGGTTGGCCGCTTTCTTT. As protein: CASSQPGLAAFF.